This paragraph covers one T cell receptor beta chain sequence. The antigen is undetermined. TCR beta libraries were prepared from cDNA with unique molecular identifiers. About 500,000 cDNA molecules were obtained per 1 to 10 million input T cells. TCRdb re-analysed the PCR reads in MiXCR, keeping a single row per CDR3 protein. The sample carries about 560,000 distinct CDR3 sequences, roughly 45% recorded once. The data were taken from a study of post-analysis software for immune sequencing data. Study-wide background: Included among the disease courses, which were recorded for the cohort, were relapsing-remitting, secondary progressive and progressive-relapsing multiple sclerosis. Study-level points and caveats: Those with multiple sclerosis, the patient group, showed significantly lower normalized Chao1 diversity than controls. F measure grouped same-batch samples tightly together.

The clonotype was recovered from a girl between 5 and 17 years old with multiple sclerosis. The sample was blood.

The CDR3 sequence: CASSLVGRRGDSSSYEQYF. DNA for the CDR3: TGTGCCAGCAGCTTAGTGGGAAGGCGGGGGGACTCCAGCTCCTACGAGCAGTACTTC. This chain joins TRBV7-2 and TRBJ2-7, with TRBD2 identical over 8 bases. The V gene end was trimmed by 1 base and the J gene end by 0 bases; junction bases not matched to a gene: 14. Germline lookup yields CDR1 SGHTA and CDR2 FQGNSA. The CDR3 sequence is 19 residues long.